These 30 T cell receptor beta chains share one sample of origin, sequenced in a study of blood T cell repertoires in COVID-19. TCRdb's copy holds only in-frame clones and misses some; the assay was immunoSEQ multiplex PCR. Of over 400,000 clones in the sample, 80% to 90% were seen once. Sequenced material: peripheral blood. Receptor source: a woman in her twenties or thirties with active or convalescent COVID-19.

The J gene is TRBJ2-7, the V gene TRBV27; 7 nucleotides align to TRBD1. Trimming took 6 bases from V and 3 from J; bases not matched to a gene: 8. Germline values: CDR1 MNHEY, CDR2 SMNVEV (reference sequence). The length of the CDR3 is 14 residues. The CDR3 here is CASRLTGVVYEQYF. CDR3 bases: TGTGCCAGCAGACTCACAGGGGTGGTCTACGAGCAGTACTTC.

V and J are TRBV10-2 and TRBJ2-1; 16 bases are shared with TRBD2. The CDR3 runs to 16 residues. With 7 bases clipped from V and 10 bases from J, the junction kept 10 bases outside the gene matches. Germline V gene data show CDR1 as WSHSY and CDR2 as SAAADI. The CDR3 bases are TGCGCCAGCAAGATTACCGGGACTAGCGGGGGGGCCGAGCAGTTCTTC. It is translated as CASKITGTSGGAEQFF.

The rearrangement joins TRBV4-1 to TRBJ2-4, with unresolved D. The V gene lost 1 base and the J gene lost 8 bases, with 9 bases spanning the gap. Per germline, CDR1 MGHRA and CDR2 YSYEKL. The CDR3 contains 13 residues. This CDR3 reads CASSQVVADIQYF. In DNA form, the CDR3 reads TGCGCCAGCAGCCAAGTTGTAGCAGACATTCAGTACTTC.

The chain employs TRBV10-3 and TRBJ2-7; 8 bases align to TRBD1. V lost 11 bases to trimming and J lost 4 bases; unmatched junction nucleotides: 10. The germline gives CDR1 ENHRY, CDR2 SYGVKD. There are 13 residues in the CDR3. In DNA, the CDR3 is TGTGCCTCCGGGACAGGACTAAGGTACGAGCAGTACTTC. Translation gives CASGTGLRYEQYF.

The V and J genes are TRBV7-2 and TRBJ1-1; D is unresolved. Per germline, CDR1 SGHTA and CDR2 FQGNSA. Deletions cut 1 base from V and 4 bases from J, with 19 bases between. The CDR3 has 17 amino acids. The chain's CDR3 is CASSLGSLSVGPTEAFF. The DNA for the CDR3 is TGTGCCAGCAGCTTAGGTTCTCTGTCGGTCGGTCCCACTGAAGCTTTCTTT.

CDR3 sequence (DNA): TGTGCCAGCAGCGTCCCACAGGGGGGGAATGAAAAACTGTTTTTT. Its translation: CASSVPQGGNEKLFF. The chain joins TRBV5-6 to TRBJ1-4; 8 bases agree with TRBD1. The CDR3 is 15 amino acids. The germline CDR1 and CDR2 sequences are SGHDT and YYEEEE. V shed 4 bases, J shed 5 bases, and the junction held 7 bases outside the gene matches.

This clone has more than one count but fewer than ten. The chain carries TRBV27 and TRBJ2-3, with D unresolved. The CDR3 has 13 residues. Germline V gives CDR1 MNHEY, CDR2 SMNVEV (reference sequence). Trimming took off 5 bases at V and 0 bases at J, with 6 bases between the two ends. The chain's CDR3 is CASSRRSTDTQYF. The CDR3 nucleotides are TGTGCCAGCAGTCGCCGGAGCACAGATACGCAGTATTTT.

The V call is TRBV5-1, the J call TRBJ2-2, with D possibly being TRBD1 (5 bases). Looked up from germline, CDR1 is SGHRS and CDR2 is YFSETQ. The V and J ends lost 4 bases and 5 bases respectively, with 12 bases between them. CDR3 length: 14 amino acids. The CDR3 spells CASSQTRETGELFF. The CDR3 DNA sequence: TGCGCCAGCAGCCAGACCAGGGAAACCGGGGAGCTGTTTTTT. The variable domain in full, with the rest retrieved from reference TRBV5-1 and TRBJ2-2, is KAGVTQTPRYLIKTRGQQVTLSCSPISGHRSVSWYQQTPGQGLQFLFEYFSETQRNKGNFPGRFSGRQFSNSRSEMNVSTLELGDSALYLCASSQTRETGELFFGEGSRLTVL.

V gene TRBV7-8 combines with J gene TRBJ2-3; a possible D gene is TRBD1 (6 bases). Between the trimmed V and J ends, which lost 5 bases and 0 bases, there was a span of 9 bases. Germline V gene sequence: CDR1 SGHVS, CDR2 FQNEAQ. The CDR3 is made up of 14 amino acids. CDR3 amino acids: CASSRTASTDTQYF. The CDR3 DNA reads as TGTGCCAGCAGCCGGACAGCTAGCACAGATACGCAGTATTTT.

This rearrangement joins TRBV7-6 to TRBJ1-1, with 8 bases aligning to TRBD1. Losses at the gene ends were 2 bases for V and 4 bases for J; bases not matched to a gene: 6. The length of the CDR3 is 15 residues. The V gene's germline CDR1 is SGHVS and CDR2 FNYEAQ. CDR3: CASSLLGQEGTEAFF. CDR3 bases: TGTGCCAGCAGCTTATTGGGACAGGAGGGCACTGAAGCTTTCTTT.

This clone was detected once. Other DNA sequences within the sample encode an identical CDR3. The rearrangement links TRBV5-1 to TRBJ1-1, with TRBD1 matching over 10 bases. The CDR3 has 16 amino acids. V lost 4 bases and J lost 0; bases outside the gene matches: 6. Germline assignment: CDR1 SGHRS and CDR2 YFSETQ. CDR3 sequence reads: CASSVGQGVMNTEAFF. CDR3 in DNA: TGCGCCAGCAGCGTAGGACAGGGGGTGATGAACACTGAAGCTTTCTTT.

The rearrangement uses TRBV27 and TRBJ2-1; no reliable D call. Trimming removed 0 bases from V and 6 bases from J, with 12 bases in between. The CDR3 contains 15 residues. Germline CDR1 MNHEY, CDR2 SMNVEV (reference sequence). Here the CDR3 reads CASSLSAETINEQFF. The CDR3 bases are TGTGCCAGCAGTTTATCGGCAGAGACAATCAATGAGCAGTTCTTC.

J is TRBJ2-7 and V is TRBV19; TRBD1 agrees at 8 bases. Looked up from germline, CDR1 is LNHDA and CDR2 is SQIVND (reference sequence). J was trimmed by 6 bases and V by 4 bases; bases with no gene match: 8. The CDR3 totals 14 residues. CDR3 region: CASSTSGGASEQYF. The CDR3 DNA reads as TGTGCCAGTAGTACCTCAGGGGGCGCCTCCGAGCAGTACTTC. Full variable domain (missing parts from reference TRBV19 and TRBJ2-7): DGGITQSPKYLFRKEGQNVTLSCEQNLNHDAMYWYRQDPGQGLRLIYYSQIVNDFQKGDIAEGYSVSREKKESFPLTVTSAQKNPTAFYLCASSTSGGASEQYFGPGTRLTVT.

The chain joins TRBV2 to TRBJ2-5; 10 bases match TRBD2. Germline-derived CDR1 and CDR2 are SNHLY and FYNNEI. Trimming removed 1 base from V and 5 bases from J; junction bases left unmatched: 4. The CDR3 length is 15 residues. The CDR3 region has the DNA TGTGCCAGCAGTGAAGGGCTAGCGGGGGTGGAGACCCAGTACTTC. Translation gives CASSEGLAGVETQYF.

About this clone: Other DNA variants within this sample encode the same CDR3. The chain recombines TRBV10-2 with TRBJ1-1; TRBD1 might be the D (5 bases). Trimming took off 2 bases at V and 2 bases at J, with 9 bases between the two ends. Germline V gene data show CDR1 as WSHSY and CDR2 as SAAADI. The CDR3 spans 14 residues. In DNA form, the CDR3 reads TGCGCCAGCAGTGAGCAGGGAACCAACACTGAAGCTTTCTTT. Residues: CASSEQGTNTEAFF.

The chain links TRBV5-1 to TRBJ2-3, with 9 bases fitting TRBD2. This CDR3 contains 16 residues. Germline CDR1 SGHRS, CDR2 YFSETQ. The V and J ends lost 0 bases and 0 bases, in that order; junction bases with no gene match: 2. The chain's CDR3 is CASSLALAGSTDTQYF. The CDR3 bases are TGCGCCAGCAGCTTGGCGCTAGCGGGGAGCACAGATACGCAGTATTTT.

The chain joins TRBV10-2 to TRBJ1-2, with D possibly TRBD1 on 5 matching bases. There are 17 residues in the CDR3. V was trimmed by 0 bases and J by 4 bases, leaving 18 bases between them. Germline lookup yields CDR1 WSHSY and CDR2 SAAADI. CDR3 nucleotides: TGCGCCAGCAGTGAGTCAGGGACGATGGGGGGAATCTATGGCTACACCTTC. Translated, it gives CASSESGTMGGIYGYTF.

The V and J genes are TRBV29-1 and TRBJ2-1, with 11 bases matching TRBD1. From germline, CDR1 is SQVTM and CDR2 ANQGSEA. The CDR3 contains 15 residues. Trimming took 5 bases from V and 2 from J; bases not matched to a gene: 5. This CDR3 is CSVNVGQGAYNEQFF. DNA of the CDR3: TGCAGCGTTAACGTGGGACAGGGGGCCTACAATGAGCAGTTCTTC.

This clone has just one count. V is TRBV7-9 and J is TRBJ1-4, with no clear D. The CDR3 loop spans 14 amino acids. The V gene's germline CDR1 is SEHNR and CDR2 FQNEAQ (reference sequence). V was clipped by 0 bases and J by 5 bases, with 7 bases between them. CDR3: CASSLAGMNEKLFF. CDR3 coding DNA: TGTGCCAGCAGCTTAGCCGGGATGAATGAAAAACTGTTTTTT.

The J gene is TRBJ1-5, the V gene TRBV25-1, with 10 bases lining up with TRBD1. From germline, CDR1 is MGHDK and CDR2 SYGVNS. The ends lost 4 bases at V and 8 bases at J; junction bases unmatched: 11. The CDR3 spans 16 residues. CDR3 sequence: CASSATGTGAAEPQHF. The DNA of the CDR3 is TGTGCCAGCAGTGCCACCGGGACAGGGGCGGCGGAGCCCCAGCATTTT.

The rearrangement links TRBV27 to TRBJ2-2; possible D gene TRBD1, 6 bases. V lost 0 bases, J lost 3 bases, and 8 bases lay in between. The germline V gene encodes CDR1 MNHEY and CDR2 SMNVEV (reference sequence). The CDR3 has 15 amino acids. The CDR3 coding sequence is TGTGCCAGCAGTTTATCGCAGGGGTACACCGGGGAGCTGTTTTTT. Protein sequence: CASSLSQGYTGELFF.

The genes are TRBV11-2 and TRBJ2-1; D is ambiguous. V was shortened by 0 bases and J by 7 bases, with 16 bases between the two germline ends. This CDR3 has 16 amino acids. Germline-derived CDR1 and CDR2 are SGHAT and FQNNGV. CDR3 protein: CASSLDRTLSPNEQFF. The CDR3 DNA follows: TGTGCCAGCAGCTTAGATAGAACTTTATCCCCAAATGAGCAGTTCTTC.

This clone turned up a few times. The rearrangement links TRBV27 to TRBJ1-6; TRBD1 matches at 8 bases. The CDR3 is made up of 18 amino acids. Germline trimming cut 2 bases from V and 10 bases from J; bases unmatched to any gene: 16. CDR1 MNHEY and CDR2 SMNVEV come from the germline V gene (reference sequence). The CDR3 here is CASSLKGDRGRVGSPLHF. For the CDR3, the DNA is TGTGCCAGCAGTTTAAAAGGAGACAGGGGCAGGGTTGGGTCACCCCTCCACTTT.

This chain connects TRBV30 to TRBJ2-1; 9 nucleotides agree with TRBD2. Germline loops: CDR1 GTSNPN, CDR2 SVGIG (reference sequence). With 4 bases clipped from V and 8 bases from J, the junction kept 6 bases outside the gene matches. The length of the CDR3 is 13 residues. CDR3 in DNA: TGTGCCTGGAATCAGCGGGGGGACGATGAGCAGTTCTTC. Its protein is CAWNQRGDDEQFF. The complete variable domain, with remaining parts taken from reference TRBV30 and TRBJ2-1, reads SQTIHQWPATLVQPVGSPLSLECTVEGTSNPNLYWYRQAAGRGLQLLFYSVGIGQISSEVPQNLSASRPQDRQFILSSKKLLLSDSGFYLCAWNQRGDDEQFFGPGTRLTVL.

The CDR3 sequence is CASSVAGGQGNSYTF. The CDR3 DNA sequence: TGTGCCAGCAGCGTCGCCGGAGGACAGGGCAACTCCTACACCTTC. This rearrangement joins TRBV5-4 to TRBJ1-2; 8 bases fit TRBD1. The V gene end was trimmed by 4 bases and the J gene end by 10 bases; junction bases not matched to a gene: 15. Germline CDR1 is SGHNT and CDR2 is YYREEE (reference sequence). This CDR3 is 15 amino acids long.

The J gene is TRBJ2-7, the V gene TRBV19; 10 bases map to TRBD1. The CDR3 has 16 residues. V shed 5 bases, J shed 4 bases, and the junction held 11 bases outside the gene matches. The germline gives CDR1 LNHDA, CDR2 SQIVND (reference sequence). The CDR3 nucleotides read TGTGCCAGTAGTCCTGGAGGGGACAGGGGTAGGTACGAGCAGTACTTC. Its protein product is CASSPGGDRGRYEQYF. The full variable domain, in which reference TRBV19 and TRBJ2-7 provide the parts outside the CDR3, is DGGITQSPKYLFRKEGQNVTLSCEQNLNHDAMYWYRQDPGQGLRLIYYSQIVNDFQKGDIAEGYSVSREKKESFPLTVTSAQKNPTAFYLCASSPGGDRGRYEQYFGPGTRLTVT.

The rearrangement links TRBV5-1 to TRBJ2-7, with 7 bases lining up with TRBD1. The CDR3 runs to 15 residues. The junction had 3 bases not matched to a gene; V was cut back by 0 bases and J by 0 bases. Germline CDR1 is SGHRS and CDR2 is YFSETQ. CDR3 protein: CASSLVGDSSYEQYF. The CDR3 nucleotides read TGCGCCAGCAGCTTGGTTGGGGACAGCTCCTACGAGCAGTACTTC.

The CDR3 bases are TGTGCCAGCAGTGAACCGCTCCGGGACAGGACAAAAAACATTCAGTACTTC. Amino acid sequence: CASSEPLRDRTKNIQYF. V gene TRBV6-1 combines with J gene TRBJ2-4, with 8 bases aligning to TRBD1. Germline values: CDR1 MNHNS, CDR2 SASEGT. The CDR3 loop spans 17 amino acids. J gave up 4 bases and V 2 bases, and 10 bases lay outside the gene matches.

This clone is a singleton in its sample. The chain joins TRBV5-1 to TRBJ2-3, with 9 nucleotides matching TRBD2. The J segment lost 3 bases and the V segment lost 1 base, leaving 3 bases of the junction unmatched. CDR3 length: 15 amino acids. From germline, CDR1 is SGHRS and CDR2 YFSETQ. CDR3 amino acids: CASSLFSGSTDTQYF. For the CDR3, the DNA is TGCGCCAGCAGCTTGTTTAGCGGGAGTACAGATACGCAGTATTTT.

The V gene is TRBV5-4, the J gene TRBJ2-2; 10 nucleotides agree with TRBD1. Unmatched junction bases numbered 1, after V lost 2 bases and J lost 0 bases. Per germline, CDR1 SGHNT and CDR2 YYREEE (reference sequence). This CDR3 contains 16 residues. CDR3 sequence (DNA): TGTGCCAGCAGCTTCGGACAGGGGGCGAACACCGGGGAGCTGTTTTTT. Protein product: CASSFGQGANTGELFF.